This TCR beta chain was observed in a study of blood T cell repertoires in COVID-19. CDR1 is SGDLS, CDR2 YYNGEE, per germline. CDR3 length: 15 amino acids. Unmatched junction bases numbered 3, after V lost 1 base and J lost 4 bases. The sample holds one count of this clone. Original handling: Reference gene primer amplification gave nucleated cell count estimates. Measured with immunoSEQ multiplex PCR; TCRdb has only the in-frame clones, and not every one. The DNA was the basis for D and trimming; V, J and clone size are from that table. Here the sample spans under 200,000 clones, approximately 86% being singletons.

The clonotype was recovered from a woman aged 60-70 years with acute COVID-19. The gene calls are TRBV9 and TRBJ2-3; 10 bases line up with TRBD2. Sequencing was done on a sample of PBMCs or T cells enriched from blood (not recorded which). DNA for the CDR3: TGTGCCAGCAGCGTAAGCGGGAGGGCGGCAGATACGCAGTATTTT. Residues: CASSVSGRAADTQYF. Full variable domain (missing parts from reference TRBV9 and TRBJ2-3): DSGVTQTPKHLITATGQRVTLRCSPRSGDLSVYWYQQSLDQGLQFLIQYYNGEERAKGNILERFSAQQFPDLHSELNLSSLELGDSALYFCASSVSGRAADTQYFGPGTRLTVL.